A single sample gave rise to the 30 T cell receptor beta chains below, sequenced in a study of shared clonotypes between healthy human individuals. Naive CD8 isolation took CD45RO-negative cells positively selected for CCR7 and excluded terminally differentiated effector memory CD45RA+ cells. The table came from immunoSEQ multiplex PCR; TCRdb's copy has only in-frame clones and leaves some out. The table shows about 550,000 clones, with 95% to 96% occurring only once. Sequenced sample: naive CD8+ T cells sorted from blood. Source of these receptors: a young woman in good health.

This sequence joins TRBV5-6 and TRBJ2-7; TRBD1 matches at 12 bases. The CDR3 runs 15 residues. J lost 6 bases, V lost 4 bases, and 8 bases had no gene match. Germline V lookup: CDR1 SGHDT, CDR2 YYEEEE. CDR3 DNA: TGTGCCAGCAGCCCGGAAGGGACAGGGGGCGTCGAGCAGTACTTC. Translation: CASSPEGTGGVEQYF.

The chain combines TRBV19 with TRBJ2-7; 10 nucleotides match TRBD2. Germline-derived CDR1 and CDR2 are LNHDA and SQIVND (reference sequence). The CDR3 extends over 16 amino acids. The V gene end was trimmed by 3 bases and the J gene end by 7 bases; junction bases not matched to a gene: 12. Here the CDR3 reads CASSIPLASGSHEQYF. DNA for the CDR3: TGTGCCAGTAGTATCCCCTTGGCTAGCGGGAGTCATGAGCAGTACTTC.

This chain joins TRBV19 and TRBJ2-3; a weak D match, TRBD2 (6 bases). Trimming stripped 4 bases from V and 1 base from J, with 12 bases between. CDR1 and CDR2 from the germline V gene are LNHDA and SQIVND (reference sequence). This CDR3 has 15 residues. This chain's CDR3 is CASSRPGEGTDTQYF. The CDR3 nucleotides are TGTGCCAGTAGTAGGCCGGGGGAGGGCACAGATACGCAGTATTTT.

The chain carries TRBV10-2 and TRBJ2-2; TRBD2 aligns across 7 bases. The CDR3 loop spans 15 amino acids. J was trimmed by 1 base and V by 6 bases; bases with no gene match: 5. Germline CDR1 is WSHSY and CDR2 is SAAADI. This CDR3 is CASRRAGENTGELFF. DNA for the CDR3: TGCGCCAGCAGGAGGGCGGGAGAGAACACCGGGGAGCTGTTTTTT.

The rearrangement joins TRBV2 to TRBJ1-3; TRBD1 matches 12 bases. CDR1 is SNHLY and CDR2 is FYNNEI in the germline V gene. Trimming removed 0 bases from V and 1 base from J; junction bases left unmatched: 10. This CDR3 region has 20 residues. CDR3 DNA sequence: TGTGCCAGCAGTGAAGCAGGGGTCGGGACAGGGGGCCGGTCTGGAAACACCATATATTTT. This codes for CASSEAGVGTGGRSGNTIYF.

This sequence joins TRBV28 and TRBJ1-4, with 10 positions matching TRBD1. Germline values: CDR1 MDHEN, CDR2 SYDVKM. The CDR3 length is 12 residues. CDR3 sequence (DNA): TGTGGGACAGGGGGGGATGATGAAAAACTGTTTTTT. It yields the protein CGTGGDDEKLFF.

This clone appeared a few times. J is TRBJ2-7 and V is TRBV6-5; the match to TRBD1 covers 7 bases. This CDR3 is 12 amino acids long. CDR1 is MNHEY, CDR2 SVGAGI, per germline. V shed 4 bases, J shed 7 bases, and the junction held 4 bases outside the gene matches. The CDR3 DNA reads TGTGCCAGCAGTTGGGACAGTCGGGAGCAGTACTTC. It translates to CASSWDSREQYF.

The chain couples TRBV5-1 to TRBJ2-1, with TRBD2 matching over 12 bases. Germline CDR1 reads SGHRS; CDR2 reads YFSETQ. This CDR3 spans 15 amino acids. Trimming removed 7 bases from V and 6 bases from J; junction bases left unmatched: 8. CDR3 DNA sequence: TGCGCCAGCCAGACAGGACTAGCGGGACGCAATGAGCAGTTCTTC. Translation: CASQTGLAGRNEQFF.

The chain has TRBV7-9 and TRBJ2-7; possibly TRBD2 for D (6 bases). CDR1 is SEHNR and CDR2 is FQNEAQ in the germline V gene (reference sequence). V was trimmed by 3 bases and J by 1 base, leaving 16 bases between them. This CDR3 has 16 residues. Here the CDR3 reads CASSFMGGVESYEQYF. The CDR3 DNA follows: TGTGCCAGCAGCTTTATGGGCGGGGTTGAATCCTACGAGCAGTACTTC.

The genes are TRBV28 and TRBJ2-7; 13 nucleotides align to TRBD2. Trimming took 3 bases from V and 0 from J; bases not matched to a gene: 11. Germline lookup yields CDR1 MDHEN and CDR2 SYDVKM. This CDR3 spans 19 amino acids. DNA for the CDR3: TGTGCCAGCAGTTTCTTTAGGACTAGCGGGAGACTACGCTCCTACGAGCAGTACTTC. Translating gives CASSFFRTSGRLRSYEQYF.

This chain joins TRBV29-1 and TRBJ2-7; 9 bases are a match to TRBD2. V shed 0 bases and J 4 bases; nucleotides not matched to a gene: 7. The CDR3 has 15 amino acids. The germline V gene encodes CDR1 SQVTM and CDR2 ANQGSEA. The CDR3 nucleotides are TGCAGCGTTGAAGATGAGGCTAGCGGGAATTACGAGCAGTACTTC. As protein: CSVEDEASGNYEQYF.

The rearrangement joins TRBV9 to TRBJ2-1; 7 nucleotides agree with TRBD2. Germline V gene sequence: CDR1 SGDLS, CDR2 YYNGEE. CDR3 length equals 13 residues. J lost 7 bases, V lost 4 bases, and 5 bases had no gene match. CDR3 sequence reads: CASSTGRGNEQFF. The DNA of the CDR3 is TGTGCCAGCAGCACCGGGCGGGGGAATGAGCAGTTCTTC.

The chain links TRBV2 to TRBJ2-7; 7 positions match TRBD2. The CDR3 has 14 residues. Looked up from germline, CDR1 is SNHLY and CDR2 is FYNNEI. Trimming removed 8 bases from V and 1 base from J; junction bases left unmatched: 8. CDR3 protein: CASFGGRVSYEQYF. For the CDR3, the DNA is TGTGCCAGCTTTGGCGGGAGAGTATCCTACGAGCAGTACTTC. Filled out from reference TRBV2 and TRBJ2-7, the complete variable domain reads EPEVTQTPSHQVTQMGQEVILRCVPISNHLYFYWYRQILGQKVEFLVSFYNNEISEKSEIFDDQFSVERPDGSNFTLKIRSTKLEDSAMYFCASFGGRVSYEQYFGPGTRLTVT.

The chain links TRBV5-6 to TRBJ2-7; 9 nucleotides agree with TRBD2. Germline CDR1 reads SGHDT; CDR2 reads YYEEEE. V lost 2 bases, J lost 7 bases, and 7 bases stayed unmatched. The CDR3 sequence is 14 residues long. The CDR3 spells CASSFSLAGIEQYF. The DNA for the CDR3 is TGTGCCAGCAGCTTCTCCCTAGCGGGAATAGAGCAGTACTTC.

The chain joins TRBV4-1 to TRBJ1-2; D perhaps matches TRBD1 (6 bases). The length of the CDR3 is 15 residues. V lost 0 bases and J 8 bases, leaving 16 bases between the germline ends. Germline values: CDR1 MGHRA, CDR2 YSYEKL. CDR3 protein: CASSQDSGGILGYTF. As DNA, the CDR3 is TGCGCCAGCAGCCAAGATTCGGGGGGCATCTTGGGCTACACCTTC.

The rearrangement uses TRBV2 and TRBJ1-6; TRBD1 aligns across 8 bases. The J segment lost 9 bases and the V segment lost 6 bases, leaving 10 bases of the junction unmatched. Germline CDR1 SNHLY, CDR2 FYNNEI. There are 15 residues in the CDR3. The CDR3 is CASSEYTGGISPLHF. The CDR3 DNA follows: TGTGCCAGCAGCGAATATACAGGGGGGATTTCACCCCTCCACTTT.

The CDR3 spells CASSGGASGSETQYF. Written as DNA, the CDR3 is TGTGCCAGCAGCGGAGGGGCTAGCGGGTCAGAGACCCAGTACTTC. This chain connects TRBV9 to TRBJ2-5, with TRBD2 matching 8 bases. V dropped 3 bases and J dropped 4; count of bases not matched to a gene: 8. Per the germline V gene, CDR1 is SGDLS and CDR2 is YYNGEE. The CDR3 has 15 amino acids. The whole variable domain, filled in from reference TRBV9 and TRBJ2-5, reads DSGVTQTPKHLITATGQRVTLRCSPRSGDLSVYWYQQSLDQGLQFLIQYYNGEERAKGNILERFSAQQFPDLHSELNLSSLELGDSALYFCASSGGASGSETQYFGPGTRLLVL.

The V call is TRBV2, the J call TRBJ2-7; TRBD2 aligns across 14 bases. The V segment lost 6 bases and the J segment 0 bases; nucleotides outside the gene matches: 4. The CDR3 extends over 16 amino acids. Germline loops: CDR1 SNHLY, CDR2 FYNNEI. Here the CDR3 DNA reads TGTGCCAGCAGGACGGGACTAGCGGGAGACTCCTACGAGCAGTACTTC. This translates into CASRTGLAGDSYEQYF.

The chain is built from TRBV5-6 and TRBJ2-7; D remains unclear. V was trimmed by 3 bases and J by 7 bases, leaving 17 bases between them. Germline V gives CDR1 SGHDT, CDR2 YYEEEE. This CDR3 has 14 amino acids. The CDR3 loop is CASSSMTGLREQYF. The CDR3 nucleotides read TGTGCCAGCAGCTCGATGACTGGCTTAAGAGAGCAGTACTTC.

Comment on this clone: Different DNA sequences within this sample yield the same CDR3. Here the CDR3 reads CASSLGSEAFF. The CDR3 nucleotides are TGTGCCAGCAGTTTAGGGTCTGAAGCTTTCTTT. The J gene is TRBJ1-1, the V gene TRBV28, with D uncertain. Looked up from germline, CDR1 is MDHEN and CDR2 is SYDVKM. The CDR3 spans 11 residues. Trimming removed 2 bases from V and 6 bases from J, with 4 bases in between.

Of note for this clone: Additional DNA sequences in this sample encode the identical CDR3. The gene calls are TRBV27 and TRBJ1-5; D uncertain. Germline CDR1 is MNHEY and CDR2 is SMNVEV (reference sequence). The length of the CDR3 is 14 residues. Deletions cut 2 bases from V and 0 bases from J, with 5 bases between. The chain's CDR3 is CASSLRDSNQPQHF. The CDR3 nucleotides are TGTGCCAGCAGTTTAAGGGATAGCAATCAGCCCCAGCATTTT.

The rearrangement uses TRBV2 and TRBJ1-1; D ambiguous. Per germline, CDR1 SNHLY and CDR2 FYNNEI. The CDR3 has 13 amino acids. V lost 0 bases to trimming and J lost 1 base, with 3 bases between them. The CDR3 DNA follows: TGTGCCAGCAGTGAAGCCTCGAACACTGAAGCTTTCTTT. It yields the protein CASSEASNTEAFF. Full variable domain (missing parts from reference TRBV2 and TRBJ1-1): EPEVTQTPSHQVTQMGQEVILRCVPISNHLYFYWYRQILGQKVEFLVSFYNNEISEKSEIFDDQFSVERPDGSNFTLKIRSTKLEDSAMYFCASSEASNTEAFFGQGTRLTVV.

J is TRBJ2-3 and V is TRBV5-1; no clear D gene. The germline V gene encodes CDR1 SGHRS and CDR2 YFSETQ. Trimming took off 3 bases at V and 2 bases at J, with 10 bases between the two ends. The CDR3 is 14 amino acids. The CDR3 DNA reads as TGCGCCAGCAGCTGGACCGGCTTCACAGATACGCAGTATTTT. It translates to CASSWTGFTDTQYF.

The chain's CDR3 is CATERGGEPQHF. CDR3 DNA sequence: TGTGCCACGGAAAGGGGAGGCGAGCCCCAGCATTTT. The chain has TRBV19 and TRBJ1-5; D may be TRBD1 (5 bases). Germline V CDR1 and CDR2: LNHDA, SQIVND (reference sequence). With 10 bases removed from V and 8 bases from J, the gap between germline ends came to 15 bases. The CDR3 contains 12 residues.

The rearrangement links TRBV28 to TRBJ2-7, with TRBD1 identical over 9 bases. V gave up 5 bases and J gave up 2 bases; unmatched junction bases: 7. CDR1 and CDR2 (germline): MDHEN, SYDVKM. The CDR3 spans 15 residues. The CDR3 reads CASSPGQGSPYEQYF. The CDR3 nucleotides are TGTGCCAGCAGTCCGGGACAGGGTAGCCCCTACGAGCAGTACTTC.

The chain recombines TRBV27 with TRBJ1-5; D remains unclear. CDR1 is MNHEY, CDR2 SMNVEV, per germline (reference sequence). Trimming stripped 1 base from V and 1 base from J, with 8 bases between. The CDR3 covers 15 residues. The CDR3 sequence is CASSLFAGSNQPQHF. CDR3 sequence (DNA): TGTGCCAGCAGTTTATTTGCGGGAAGCAATCAGCCCCAGCATTTT.

This rearrangement joins TRBV5-4 to TRBJ2-7, with TRBD2 identical over 9 bases. The CDR3 totals 15 residues. Germline V gives CDR1 SGHNT, CDR2 YYREEE (reference sequence). The junction had 3 bases not matched to a gene; V was cut back by 0 bases and J by 2 bases. The CDR3 nucleotides read TGTGCCAGCAGCTTGGTGGCTAGCGGGACCTACGAGCAGTACTTC. It codes for CASSLVASGTYEQYF.

This clone appeared once. This sequence joins TRBV19 and TRBJ1-2, with 8 nucleotides matching TRBD1. Looked up from germline, CDR1 is LNHDA and CDR2 is SQIVND (reference sequence). After removal of 8 bases from V and 8 bases from J, the junction contained 10 bases not matched to a gene. The CDR3 runs 13 residues. The CDR3 protein is CASQDRDVPGYTF. The CDR3 region has the DNA TGTGCCAGTCAGGACAGGGACGTCCCGGGCTACACCTTC.

The V gene is TRBV7-9, the J gene TRBJ2-1; maybe TRBD2 (5 bases). Germline CDR1 is SEHNR and CDR2 is FQNEAQ (reference sequence). This CDR3 has 14 residues. V was shortened by 1 base and J by 4 bases, with 8 bases between the two germline ends. CDR3 sequence reads: CASSLGGSYNEQFF. The CDR3 DNA reads as TGTGCCAGCAGCTTAGGCGGGTCATACAATGAGCAGTTCTTC.

This rearrangement joins TRBV4-1 to TRBJ2-1; TRBD2 aligns across 7 bases. V lost 1 base to trimming and J lost 10 bases; unmatched junction nucleotides: 7. This CDR3 comprises 14 residues. Germline lookup yields CDR1 MGHRA and CDR2 YSYEKL. CDR3 sequence: CASSQGVRLAEQFF. Written as DNA, the CDR3 is TGCGCCAGCAGCCAAGGCGTGAGACTAGCAGAGCAGTTCTTC.